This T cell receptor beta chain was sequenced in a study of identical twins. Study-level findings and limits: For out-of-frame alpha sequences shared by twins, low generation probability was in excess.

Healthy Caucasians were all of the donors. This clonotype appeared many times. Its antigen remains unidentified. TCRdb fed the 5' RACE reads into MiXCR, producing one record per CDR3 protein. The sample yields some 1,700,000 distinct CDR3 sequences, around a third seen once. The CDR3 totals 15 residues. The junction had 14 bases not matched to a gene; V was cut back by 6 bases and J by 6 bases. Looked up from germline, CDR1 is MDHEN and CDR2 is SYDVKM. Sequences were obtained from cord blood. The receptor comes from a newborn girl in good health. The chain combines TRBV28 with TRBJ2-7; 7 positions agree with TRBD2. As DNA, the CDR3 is TGTGCCAGCAGGCCGACCGGACTAGGGGACCGCGAGCAGTACTTC. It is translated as CASRPTGLGDREQYF.